The 18 T cell receptor beta chains presented below share a single source sample, sequenced in a study of blood T cell repertoires in COVID-19. Profiling relied on immunoSEQ multiplex PCR, and the TCRdb table lists in-frame clones only, not all of them. The data hold roughly 190,000 clones, with about 91% observed a single time. The sample was PBMCs or T cells enriched from blood (not recorded which). These receptor sequences come from a woman aged 18-29 years who had recovered from COVID-19.

Only one count was recorded for this clone. The gene calls are TRBV7-2 and TRBJ2-3; the match to TRBD2 covers 8 bases. Germline V gives CDR1 SGHTA, CDR2 FQGNSA. The CDR3 loop spans 16 amino acids. Trimming at V came to 5 bases and at J to 5 bases, leaving 12 bases not matched to a gene. The CDR3 protein is CASSNNQRELVDTQYF. The DNA of the CDR3 is TGTGCCAGCAGCAACAACCAGCGGGAGCTGGTAGATACGCAGTATTTT.

V gene TRBV3-1 (or the pseudogene TRBV3-2) combines with J gene TRBJ2-7; D is perhaps TRBD1 (6 bases). The CDR3 consists of 14 residues. CDR1 and CDR2 from the germline V gene are LGHDT and YNNKEL (reference sequence). V was trimmed by 1 base and J by 3 bases, leaving 10 bases between them. The CDR3 sequence is CASSQGQVIYEQYF. CDR3 sequence (DNA): TGTGCCAGCAGCCAAGGACAGGTCATCTACGAGCAGTACTTC.

V usage is TRBV19 and J usage is TRBJ2-1; 8 bases agree with TRBD1. The CDR3 loop spans 15 amino acids. CDR1 LNHDA and CDR2 SQIVND come from the germline V gene (reference sequence). Unmatched junction bases numbered 10, after V lost 5 bases and J lost 7 bases. The CDR3 spells CASSLQGARGNEQFF. The CDR3 DNA follows: TGTGCCAGTAGTCTCCAGGGGGCAAGGGGGAATGAGCAGTTCTTC.

This sequence joins TRBV27 and TRBJ1-3; TRBD1 matches at 7 bases. The germline V gene encodes CDR1 MNHEY and CDR2 SMNVEV (reference sequence). This CDR3 spans 16 amino acids. Trimming at V came to 6 bases and at J to 0 bases, leaving 8 bases not matched to a gene. The CDR3 protein is CASSYRGRGSGNTIYF. Written as DNA, the CDR3 is TGTGCCAGCAGCTACAGGGGCCGAGGCTCTGGAAACACCATATATTTT.

This clone was seen just once. The V gene is TRBV29-1, the J gene TRBJ2-7; 11 nucleotides line up with TRBD2. V was pared by 5 bases and J by 3 bases, with 9 bases of the junction left unmatched. The CDR3 runs to 15 residues. Per germline, CDR1 SQVTM and CDR2 ANQGSEA. CDR3 sequence: CSVLKLAGVLYEQYF. In DNA form, the CDR3 reads TGCAGCGTTCTTAAACTAGCGGGAGTTCTCTACGAGCAGTACTTC.

J is TRBJ1-2 and V is TRBV4-1, with D maybe TRBD1 (5 bases). CDR3 length: 14 residues. Deletions cut 0 bases from V and 7 bases from J, with 12 bases between. Germline V gene sequence: CDR1 MGHRA, CDR2 YSYEKL. CDR3 coding DNA: TGCGCCAGCAGCCAAGAAGGGGCGGCTATTGGCTACACCTTC. Translating it yields CASSQEGAAIGYTF.

The chain employs TRBV14 and TRBJ2-7; 7 nucleotides line up with TRBD1. With V trimmed by 3 bases and J by 2 bases, 4 bases remained unmatched. The CDR3 extends over 14 amino acids. Germline V CDR1 and CDR2: SGHDN, FVKESK. This chain's CDR3 is CASSHSGGPYEQYF. As DNA, the CDR3 is TGTGCCAGCAGCCATTCAGGGGGTCCCTACGAGCAGTACTTC.

The genes are TRBV5-1 and TRBJ1-1; 8 bases fit TRBD1. The CDR3 spans 15 residues. The J segment lost 1 base and the V segment lost 5 bases, leaving 7 bases of the junction unmatched. Per germline, CDR1 SGHRS and CDR2 YFSETQ. Written as DNA, the CDR3 is TGCGCCAGCAGGGACGCCGGGACAGGGAACACTGAAGCTTTCTTT. Protein sequence: CASRDAGTGNTEAFF.

The chain has TRBV4-1 and TRBJ1-4, with TRBD1 as a possible D gene (5 bases). The CDR3 runs to 14 residues. Per germline, CDR1 MGHRA and CDR2 YSYEKL. V shed 3 bases and J shed 5 bases, with 10 bases lying between them. CDR3 residues: CASSQGGTNEKLFF. In DNA form, the CDR3 reads TGCGCCAGCAGCCAGGGGGGGACGAATGAAAAACTGTTTTTT.

The rearrangement joins TRBV19 to TRBJ2-1, with TRBD2 matching 7 bases. In germline, CDR1 is LNHDA, CDR2 SQIVND (reference sequence). J gave up 0 bases and V 6 bases, and 14 bases lay outside the gene matches. This CDR3 has 18 amino acids. DNA for the CDR3: TGTGCCAGTAGCAACGGGAGGCCGCAACCTAGCTCCTACAATGAGCAGTTCTTC. Protein sequence: CASSNGRPQPSSYNEQFF. Filled out from reference TRBV19 and TRBJ2-1, the complete variable domain reads DGGITQSPKYLFRKEGQNVTLSCEQNLNHDAMYWYRQDPGQGLRLIYYSQIVNDFQKGDIAEGYSVSREKKESFPLTVTSAQKNPTAFYLCASSNGRPQPSSYNEQFFGPGTRLTVL.

This clone was seen a single time. The rearrangement joins TRBV6-5 to TRBJ1-5; the D is unclear. In germline, CDR1 is MNHEY, CDR2 SVGAGI. Trimming cost V 5 bases and J 5 bases, with 10 bases left between them. The CDR3 length is 13 residues. The CDR3 nucleotides are TGTGCCAGCAGTAACGCAGTGGATCAGCCCCAGCATTTT. Protein product: CASSNAVDQPQHF.

The V and J genes are TRBV6-5 and TRBJ1-1, with D possibly TRBD1 on 6 matching bases. The CDR3 loop spans 14 amino acids. Germline values: CDR1 MNHEY, CDR2 SVGAGI. Trimming removed 0 bases from V and 1 base from J, with 6 bases in between. CDR3 sequence reads: CASSYSTGNTEAFF. CDR3 sequence (DNA): TGTGCCAGCAGTTACTCGACAGGGAACACTGAAGCTTTCTTT.

The CDR3 protein is CASRPTGYYTQYF. CDR3 nucleotides: TGTGCCAGCAGACCTACTGGTTATTATACGCAGTATTTT. V and J are TRBV5-6 and TRBJ2-3, with D hard to call. CDR3 length: 13 residues. Germline V gives CDR1 SGHDT, CDR2 YYEEEE. Trimming shortened V by 5 bases and J by 7 bases, and 14 bases separated the two germline ends.

V gene TRBV4-1 combines with J gene TRBJ2-1, with 13 positions matching TRBD2. This CDR3 is built from 16 residues. After removal of 5 bases from V and 3 bases from J, the junction contained 4 bases not matched to a gene. In germline, CDR1 is MGHRA, CDR2 YSYEKL. CDR3 loop: CASSSRLAGGYNEQFF. The CDR3 nucleotides are TGCGCCAGCAGCTCCCGACTAGCGGGAGGCTACAATGAGCAGTTCTTC.

The chain recombines TRBV29-1 with TRBJ2-7, with a weak D call TRBD2 (6 bases). The germline V and J ends were trimmed by 3 bases and 5 bases, with 11 bases remaining between them. The germline V gene encodes CDR1 SQVTM and CDR2 ANQGSEA. The CDR3 is made up of 12 amino acids. CDR3 coding DNA: TGCAGCGTTGAGTGGGGGGTCGACGAGCAGTACTTC. As protein: CSVEWGVDEQYF.

The rearrangement links TRBV28 to TRBJ2-5; 7 bases align to TRBD2. The length of the CDR3 is 17 residues. The germline gives CDR1 MDHEN, CDR2 SYDVKM. J gave up 5 bases and V 1 base, and 13 bases lay outside the gene matches. The CDR3 nucleotides are TGTGCCAGCAGTTTATCCGGGAGGCCCCACGGGACGGAGACCCAGTACTTC. This codes for CASSLSGRPHGTETQYF.

This clone was picked up one time. The chain joins TRBV28 to TRBJ2-5; a weak D match, TRBD2 (5 bases). The V gene lost 7 bases and the J gene lost 5 bases, with 11 bases spanning the gap. This CDR3 is built from 12 residues. CDR1 and CDR2 (germline): MDHEN, SYDVKM. Written as DNA, the CDR3 is TGTGCCAGCATAGCGTCTGGGGAGACCCAGTACTTC. Residues: CASIASGETQYF.

CDR3 nucleotide sequence: TGTGCCAGCAGTGATATAATAGATGAGCAGTTCTTC. The encoded protein is CASSDIIDEQFF. The chain is built from TRBV6-1 and TRBJ2-1; D uncertain. Germline lookup yields CDR1 MNHNS and CDR2 SASEGT. There are 12 residues in the CDR3. Trimming stripped 3 bases from V and 8 bases from J, with 8 bases between.